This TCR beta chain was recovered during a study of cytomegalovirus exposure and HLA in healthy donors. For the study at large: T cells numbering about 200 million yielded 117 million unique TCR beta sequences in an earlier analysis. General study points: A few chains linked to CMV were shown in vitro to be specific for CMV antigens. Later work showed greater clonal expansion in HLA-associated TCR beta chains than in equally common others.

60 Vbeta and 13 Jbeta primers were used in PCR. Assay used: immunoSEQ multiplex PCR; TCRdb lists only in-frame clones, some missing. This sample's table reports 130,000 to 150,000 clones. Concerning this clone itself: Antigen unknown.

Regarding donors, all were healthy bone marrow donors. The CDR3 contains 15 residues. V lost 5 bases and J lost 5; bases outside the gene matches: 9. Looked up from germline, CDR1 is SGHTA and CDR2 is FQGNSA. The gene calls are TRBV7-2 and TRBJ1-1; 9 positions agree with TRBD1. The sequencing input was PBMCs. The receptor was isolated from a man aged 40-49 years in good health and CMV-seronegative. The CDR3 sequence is CASSRTQGARTEAFF. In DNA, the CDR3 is TGTGCCAGCAGCCGTACACAGGGGGCGAGAACTGAAGCTTTCTTT. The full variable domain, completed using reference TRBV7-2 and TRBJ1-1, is GAGVSQSPSNKVTEKGKDVELRCDPISGHTALYWYRQSLGQGLEFLIYFQGNSAPDKSGLPSDRFSAERTGGSVSTLTIQRTQQEDSAVYLCASSRTQGARTEAFFGQGTRLTVV.